This TCR beta chain was obtained from a study of blood T cells in healthy people across ages. With a J-beta primer mix and a sample-barcoded 5' primer, a second PCR ran about 7 to 11 cycles. TCRdb processed the 5' RACE reads anew with MiXCR; each CDR3 protein has one entry. Of some 900,000 distinct CDR3 sequences detected, around 48% appear once; the ten largest clones hold roughly an eighth. The germline CDR1 and CDR2 sequences are SEHNR and FQNEAQ (reference sequence). The CDR3 contains 15 residues. Regarding this clonotype: One end of the junction fails to match germline, which may point to a read error.

The chain employs TRBV7-9 and TRBJ2-3; 7 bases align to TRBD1. The source is a man aged 25-40 years in good health. Sequenced: blood. The CDR3 is CASSENRGSTGTQYF. The CDR3 coding sequence is TGTGCCAGCAGCGAGAACAGGGGCAGCACAGGTACGCAGTATTTT.